This section outlines one T cell receptor (beta chain) sequence together with its context. Its antigen is unknown. This sample stems from a study of CD8+ T cells in alopecia areata. The wider study: Patients remained on tofacitinib for 6 to 18 months and then went 6 months without it.

The germline gives CDR1 SNHLY, CDR2 FYNNEI. The CDR3 covers 14 residues. V was trimmed by 6 bases and J by 1 base, leaving 12 bases between them. The sequencing template was cDNA reverse transcribed from extracted RNA. The protocol was immunoSEQ multiplex PCR, while the TCRdb copy is restricted to in-frame clones and leaves out a portion. Of roughly 190,000 clones listed, about three fifths are singletons. Treatment reported: oral pan-JAK inhibitor, 5-10 mg twice daily. Study conclusions and caveats: TCR sharing across patients was less clear than in mice, possibly HLA-related.

Sequenced material: CD4+ T cells sorted from blood, taken around week 50, from a patient treated with tofacitinib. The chain couples TRBV2 to TRBJ1-1; D not certain. The sequence came from a human donor with alopecia areata. CDR3 region: CASRFVGENTEAFF. Here the CDR3 DNA reads TGTGCCAGCAGATTTGTTGGGGAGAACACTGAAGCTTTCTTT.